This entry lists 25 T cell receptor beta chains sequenced from one sample in a study of T cell clonality in common variable immunodeficiency. The table came from immunoSEQ multiplex PCR; TCRdb's copy has only in-frame clones and leaves some out. This sample carries 45,000 to 55,000 clones, none of them present only once. Source material: peripheral blood mononuclear cells. The receptor set was obtained from a person aged 18-70 years in good health.

This clone was counted at least ten times. The sequence runs out 3 residues before the end of the CDR3; the remainder is reconstructed from the germline J gene. The chain carries TRBV5-4 and TRBJ2-1; 12 nucleotides match TRBD2. This CDR3 spans 16 amino acids. Trimming cost V 4 bases and J 4 bases; bases outside gene matches: 6. Germline assignment: CDR1 SGHNT and CDR2 YYREEE (reference sequence). The CDR3 protein is CASSATSGSRYNEQFF. CDR3 DNA (partial): TGTGCCAGCAGCGCGACTAGCGGGAGTCGTTACAATGAG. The full variable domain, with the rest looked up from reference TRBV5-4 and TRBJ2-1, is ETGVTQSPTHLIKTRGQQVTLRCSSQSGHNTVSWYQQALGQGPQFIFQYYREEENGRGNFPPRFSGLQFPNYSSELNVNALELDDSALYLCASSATSGSRYNEQFFGPGTRLTVL.

This clone was found many times. CDR3: CASSAGTDNQPQHF. The part of the CDR3 DNA that was read is TGTGCCAGCAGCGCCGGGACAGACAATCAGCCC. The rearrangement uses TRBV7-9 and TRBJ1-5; 7 bases line up with TRBD1. The CDR3 goes on 3 residues after the read ends, and that part is filled in from the germline J gene. V dropped 5 bases and J dropped 3; count of bases not matched to a gene: 4. Per the germline V gene, CDR1 is SEHNR and CDR2 is FQNEAQ (reference sequence). This CDR3 spans 14 amino acids. Combining the CDR3 with reference TRBV7-9 and TRBJ1-5 gives the whole variable domain DTGVSQNPRHKITKRGQNVTFRCDPISEHNRLYWYRQTLGQGPEFLTYFQNEAQLEKSRLLSDRFSAERPKGSFSTLEIQRTEQGDSAMYLCASSAGTDNQPQHFGDGTRLSIL.

This clone showed up just a few times. The CDR3 bases that were read are TGTGCCAGCAGTCCCCAGGTGGCTAATTCACCC. It translates to CASSPQVANSP. The full CDR3 protein reads CASSPQVANSPLHF. V gene TRBV2 combines with J gene TRBJ1-6; D unclear. The read stops 3 residues short of the end of the CDR3; the missing end is completed from the germline J gene. The CDR3 runs 14 residues. Germline-derived CDR1 and CDR2 are SNHLY and FYNNEI. V lost 5 bases and J lost 6, with 11 bases in between.

This clone was found many times. The sequenced fragment ends 3 residues before the CDR3 boundary, so the rest is inferred from the germline J gene. The chain carries TRBV6-2 or TRBV6-3 and TRBJ2-7, with 8 bases identical to TRBD1. Germline values: CDR1 MNHEY, CDR2 SVGEGT. The J segment lost 3 bases and the V segment lost 2 bases, leaving 12 bases of the junction unmatched. The CDR3 spans 17 residues. The sequenced part of the CDR3 DNA is TGTGCCAGCAGTTACCGCATCGGACAGGGCCACCTCTACGAG. Protein: CASSYRIGQGHLYE. The whole CDR3 reads CASSYRIGQGHLYEQYF.

This clone was seen repeatedly, ten times or more. The CDR3 is cut off 3 residues early in the read; its end comes from the germline J gene. This sequence joins TRBV19 and TRBJ2-3; D is ambiguous. The ends were cut back, 5 bases at V and 3 bases at J, with 6 bases in the middle. The CDR3 is made up of 12 amino acids. Germline V lookup: CDR1 LNHDA, CDR2 SQIVND (reference sequence). The CDR3 bases that were read are TGTGCCAGTAGTCCTCAGACAGATACG. Translating gives CASSPQTDT. The full CDR3 protein is CASSPQTDTQYF.

At least ten counts were recorded for this clone. With the read ending 3 residues before the CDR3 end, the germline J gene is used to fill in that end. The chain links TRBV18 to TRBJ1-2, with 10 bases lining up with TRBD1. In germline, CDR1 is KGHSH, CDR2 LQKENI. V shed 6 bases, J shed 2 bases, and the junction held 12 bases outside the gene matches. CDR3 length: 17 residues. CDR3 DNA, as far as it was read: TGTGCCAGCTCCCCTCCCGGGACAGGGGTCCAAAACTATGGC. Encoded protein: CASSPPGTGVQNYG. The CDR3 in full is CASSPPGTGVQNYGYTF.

This clone was counted many times. Partial CDR3 DNA: TGCGCCAGCAGCTTGGACGCGACAGGGGGAAAA. It is translated as CASSLDATGGK. The CDR3 in full is CASSLDATGGKLFF. The V gene is TRBV5-1, the J gene TRBJ1-4, with TRBD1 matching over 9 bases. The read halts 3 residues ahead of the CDR3 end, with the missing end drawn from the germline J gene. This CDR3 has 14 amino acids. CDR1 SGHRS and CDR2 YFSETQ come from the germline V gene. Trimming cost V 0 bases and J 10 bases; bases outside gene matches: 4.

Many counts were recorded for this clone. The CDR3 is cut off 3 residues early in the read; its end comes from the germline J gene. The chain links TRBV19 to TRBJ2-7; 9 positions agree with TRBD1. V trimming: 1 base; J trimming: 4 bases; junction bases outside the gene matches: 5. This CDR3 comprises 15 residues. Germline CDR1 LNHDA, CDR2 SQIVND (reference sequence). CDR3 sequence: CASSIGDRDYYEQYF. The CDR3 bases that were read are TGTGCCAGTAGTATAGGGGACAGGGATTATTACGAG.

This clone occurred many times. With the read ending 3 residues before the CDR3 end, the germline J gene is used to fill in that end. The J gene is TRBJ1-6, the V gene TRBV5-1; D perhaps matches TRBD1 (5 bases). Deletions cut 5 bases from V and 5 bases from J, with 8 bases between. CDR3 length: 13 amino acids. Germline CDR1 and CDR2: SGHRS and YFSETQ. Here the CDR3 reads CASRSTDNSPLHF. Partial CDR3 DNA: TGCGCCAGCAGGTCGACAGATAATTCACCC.

This clone was observed at least ten times. The read is 3 residues too short to cover the CDR3 end, so that end is filled in from the germline J gene. The chain is built from TRBV5-1 and TRBJ2-3; TRBD1 matches 10 bases. The CDR3 covers 17 residues. Trimming removed 3 bases from V and 0 bases from J; junction bases left unmatched: 7. CDR1 SGHRS and CDR2 YFSETQ come from the germline V gene. The CDR3 bases that were read are TGCGCCAGCAGCTCCCCGGACAGGGGGGAAAGCACAGATACG. Residues: CASSSPDRGESTDT. The entire CDR3 is CASSSPDRGESTDTQYF.

This clone was found many times. CDR3 residues: CASSGQGSSAEAFF. The covered CDR3 bases are TGTGCCAGTAGTGGACAGGGGTCCAGCGCTGAA. V gene TRBV19 combines with J gene TRBJ1-1; 9 bases are a match to TRBD1. The CDR3 end lies 3 residues beyond the end of the read and is filled in from the germline J gene. CDR3 length: 14 residues. Germline values: CDR1 LNHDA, CDR2 SQIVND (reference sequence). Germline trimming cut 5 bases from V and 6 bases from J; bases unmatched to any gene: 7.

This clone was seen at least ten times. The missing CDR3 end, 3 residues past where the read stops, is filled in from the germline J gene. The chain is built from TRBV15 and TRBJ2-7, with 9 bases matching TRBD2. Germline V gene data show CDR1 as LNHNV and CDR2 as YYDKDF (reference sequence). J lost 6 bases, V lost 5 bases, and 11 bases had no gene match. CDR3 length equals 15 residues. The CDR3: CATSLNSGTSSEQYF. The DNA read from the CDR3 is TGTGCCACCAGCTTAAACTCCGGGACTAGCTCCGAG.

This clone has at least ten counts. The CDR3 goes on 3 residues after the read ends, and that part is filled in from the germline J gene. The chain links TRBV13 to TRBJ2-2, with TRBD1 identical over 7 bases. V lost 5 bases, J lost 1 base, and 4 bases stayed unmatched. CDR3 size: 15 residues. Germline CDR1 is PRHDT and CDR2 is FYEKMQ (reference sequence). CDR3 in amino acids: CASSADRVNTGELFF. The CDR3 bases that were read are TGTGCCAGCAGCGCCGACAGGGTGAACACCGGGGAG.

In its sample, this clone was seen many times. The read ends 3 residues shy of where the CDR3 ends; the end is completed using the germline J gene. This sequence joins TRBV9 and TRBJ2-2; D not certain. The CDR3 has 14 amino acids. Germline-derived CDR1 and CDR2 are SGDLS and YYNGEE. Trimming left V 3 bases short and J 4 bases short, with 10 bases between. Partial CDR3 DNA: TGTGCCAGCAGCGAGGCCCATACCACCGGGGAG. It codes for CASSEAHTTGE. The complete CDR3 protein is CASSEAHTTGELFF. Full variable domain (outside the CDR3, taken from reference TRBV9 and TRBJ2-2): DSGVTQTPKHLITATGQRVTLRCSPRSGDLSVYWYQQSLDQGLQFLIQYYNGEERAKGNILERFSAQQFPDLHSELNLSSLELGDSALYFCASSEAHTTGELFFGEGSRLTVL.

As for this clone: The CDR3 goes on 3 residues after the read ends, and that part is filled in from the germline J gene. The chain combines TRBV5-4 with TRBJ2-1; the D is unclear. Trimming left V 3 bases short and J 0 bases short, with 13 bases between. The CDR3 runs 16 residues. Germline CDR1 is SGHNT and CDR2 is YYREEE (reference sequence). Partial CDR3 DNA: TGTGCCAGCAGCTCCTCTGGGCCCAGCTCCTACAATGAG. Translation gives CASSSSGPSSYNE. The CDR3 in its entirety is CASSSSGPSSYNEQFF.

This clone was seen at least ten times. The read ends 3 residues before the CDR3 terminus; that terminus is restored from the germline J gene. The genes are TRBV19 and TRBJ2-1, with 7 positions matching TRBD2. The CDR3 is 15 amino acids. The germline V gene has CDR1 LNHDA and CDR2 SQIVND (reference sequence). The J segment lost 5 bases and the V segment lost 2 bases, leaving 6 bases of the junction unmatched. The CDR3 is CASSIWGGRDNEQFF. The DNA read from the CDR3 is TGTGCCAGTAGTATATGGGGGGGACGGGACAATGAG.

As to this clone: The read halts 3 residues ahead of the CDR3 end, with the missing end drawn from the germline J gene. The J gene is TRBJ1-2, the V gene TRBV10-2; D unresolved. The length of the CDR3 is 14 residues. Germline CDR1 is WSHSY and CDR2 is SAAADI. V was cut by 0 bases and J by 4 bases, with 9 bases left in between. The CDR3 sequence is CASSESLGPYGYTF. The sequenced part of the CDR3 DNA is TGCGCCAGCAGTGAGTCGTTAGGGCCCTATGGC.

This clone showed up many times. The read ends 3 residues before the CDR3 terminus; that terminus is restored from the germline J gene. The chain couples TRBV7-9 to TRBJ2-2; 9 nucleotides line up with TRBD1. The germline CDR1 and CDR2 sequences are SEHNR and FQNEAQ (reference sequence). This CDR3 has 15 residues. V was pared by 5 bases and J by 4 bases, with 5 bases of the junction left unmatched. The part of the CDR3 DNA that was read is TGTGCCAGCAGCCCCCGGACAGGGGCCACCGGGGAG. Protein product: CASSPRTGATGE. The complete CDR3 protein is CASSPRTGATGELFF. The full variable domain, rest sourced from reference TRBV7-9 and TRBJ2-2, is DTGVSQNPRHKITKRGQNVTFRCDPISEHNRLYWYRQTLGQGPEFLTYFQNEAQLEKSRLLSDRFSAERPKGSFSTLEIQRTEQGDSAMYLCASSPRTGATGELFFGEGSRLTVL.

This clone was picked up many times. With the read ending 3 residues before the CDR3 end, the germline J gene is used to fill in that end. This chain connects TRBV19 to TRBJ1-2; 8 bases are a match to TRBD1. CDR3 length equals 13 residues. CDR1 is LNHDA and CDR2 is SQIVND in the germline V gene (reference sequence). The CDR3 loop reads CASSLPDRVRYTF. CDR3 DNA (partial): TGTGCCAGTAGTCTTCCGGACAGGGTGCGT.

This clone was seen many times. The CDR3 end lies 3 residues beyond the end of the read and is filled in from the germline J gene. The V call is TRBV5-5, the J call TRBJ1-2; 8 bases agree with TRBD1. Trimming took 7 bases from V and 3 from J; bases not matched to a gene: 11. The CDR3 is 15 amino acids. Germline V gene data show CDR1 as SGHKS and CDR2 as YYEKEE (reference sequence). The sequenced CDR3 bases are TGTGCCAGCCGAGACCCAGGGGGCGCGTACTATGGC. Its translation: CASRDPGGAYYG. The CDR3, in full, reads CASRDPGGAYYGYTF. Variable domain in full (rest from reference TRBV5-5 and TRBJ1-2): DAGVTQSPTHLIKTRGQQVTLRCSPISGHKSVSWYQQVLGQGPQFIFQYYEKEERGRGNFPDRFSARQFPNYSSELNVNALLLGDSALYLCASRDPGGAYYGYTFGSGTRLTVV.

A word on this clone: The CDR3 end lies 3 residues beyond the end of the read and is filled in from the germline J gene. The V gene is TRBV23-1, the J gene TRBJ2-7, with 11 nucleotides matching TRBD1. TRBV23-1 is designated an ORF whose function remains uncertain. The CDR3 covers 15 residues. After removal of 6 bases from V and 0 bases from J, the junction contained 4 bases not matched to a gene. The CDR3 loop is CASRRDRGDSYEQYF. The part of the CDR3 DNA that was read is TGCGCCAGCAGGAGGGACAGGGGGGACTCCTACGAG.

By its share, this clone is medium-sized. Read coverage stops 3 residues before the CDR3 terminus; the germline J gene supplies the remainder. The V call is TRBV20-1, the J call TRBJ2-3, with 10 bases fitting TRBD2. V gave up 5 bases and J gave up 3 bases; unmatched junction bases: 5. The CDR3 has 14 residues. The germline CDR1 and CDR2 sequences are DFQATT and SNEGSKA (reference sequence). This CDR3 reads CSAGGLAETDTQYF. The part of the CDR3 DNA that was read is TGCAGTGCTGGAGGACTAGCGGAAACAGATACG.

This clone appeared many times. The read ends 3 residues early relative to the CDR3; the germline J gene fills the gap. The chain uses TRBV30 and TRBJ1-1; 9 nucleotides line up with TRBD1. CDR3 length equals 14 residues. Looked up from germline, CDR1 is GTSNPN and CDR2 is SVGIG (reference sequence). The part of the CDR3 DNA that was read is TGTGCCTGGTTGCGGGACAGGGCCTACCCCGAA. It encodes CAWLRDRAYPE. The complete CDR3 sequence is CAWLRDRAYPEAFF.

The sample holds many counts of this clone. The read gets to within 3 residues of the CDR3 end, and the germline J gene fills in the rest. V gene TRBV5-4 combines with J gene TRBJ1-1, with TRBD1 matching 7 bases. J was trimmed by 1 base and V by 0 bases; bases with no gene match: 3. CDR1 and CDR2 from the germline V gene are SGHNT and YYREEE (reference sequence). The CDR3 length is 15 residues. CDR3: CASSLVGTANTEAFF. The covered CDR3 bases are TGTGCCAGCAGCTTGGTAGGGACAGCGAACACTGAA.

There are many counts of this clone. Read coverage stops 3 residues before the CDR3 terminus; the germline J gene supplies the remainder. The genes are TRBV20-1 and TRBJ2-2; tentative D call: TRBD1 (5 bases). The CDR3 length is 15 residues. Germline V gives CDR1 DFQATT, CDR2 SNEGSKA (reference sequence). V dropped 0 bases and J dropped 4 bases, with 12 bases sitting between them. The CDR3 is CSARDRPGSTGELFF. Partial CDR3 DNA: TGCAGTGCTAGAGATCGTCCAGGGTCCACCGGGGAG.